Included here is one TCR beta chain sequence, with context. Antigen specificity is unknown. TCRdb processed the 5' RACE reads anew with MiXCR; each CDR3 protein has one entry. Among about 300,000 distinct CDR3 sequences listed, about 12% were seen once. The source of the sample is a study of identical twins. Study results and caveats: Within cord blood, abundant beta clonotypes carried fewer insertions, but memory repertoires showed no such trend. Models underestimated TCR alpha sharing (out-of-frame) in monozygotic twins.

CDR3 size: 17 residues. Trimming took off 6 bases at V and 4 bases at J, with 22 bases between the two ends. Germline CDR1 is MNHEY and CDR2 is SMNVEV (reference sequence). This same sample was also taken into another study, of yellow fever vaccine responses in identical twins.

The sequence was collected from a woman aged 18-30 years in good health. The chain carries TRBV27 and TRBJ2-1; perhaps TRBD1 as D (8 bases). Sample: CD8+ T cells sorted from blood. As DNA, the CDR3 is TGTGCCAGCAGCGTGACAGGGGAGGGCGGGATGTACAATGAGCAGTTCTTC. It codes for CASSVTGEGGMYNEQFF.